The entry that follows covers one T cell receptor (beta chain) sequence. Its antigen remains unknown. Germline V gene data show CDR1 as SGDLS and CDR2 as YYNGEE. The length of the CDR3 is 16 residues. The ends lost 0 bases at V and 1 base at J; junction bases unmatched: 2. The sample originates from a study of cytomegalovirus exposure and HLA in healthy donors. In the study overall: Early released data had about 85 million unique TCRs, all coming from HLA-typed donors. Whole-study results and caveats: Associated with HLA alleles at 0.05 false discovery rate in a later analysis were some 18,000 TCR beta sequences. An Asian-associated ancestry cluster reportedly showed fewer N-insertions than the approximately 630-donor mean in a later analysis.

13 Jbeta primers and 60 Vbeta primers were used for the PCR. Libraries were prepared by immunoSEQ multiplex PCR; TCRdb keeps only in-frame clonotypes and omits some of them. The sample yields approximately 210,000 clones, around four fifths seen once. Source material: PBMCs. This chain uses TRBV9 with TRBJ2-3; 10 bases map to TRBD2. The TCR originated in a woman between 40 and 50 years old in good health and CMV-seronegative. CDR3 residues: CASSVGLAGGTDTQYF. Here the CDR3 DNA reads TGTGCCAGCAGCGTAGGGCTAGCGGGGGGCACAGATACGCAGTATTTT.